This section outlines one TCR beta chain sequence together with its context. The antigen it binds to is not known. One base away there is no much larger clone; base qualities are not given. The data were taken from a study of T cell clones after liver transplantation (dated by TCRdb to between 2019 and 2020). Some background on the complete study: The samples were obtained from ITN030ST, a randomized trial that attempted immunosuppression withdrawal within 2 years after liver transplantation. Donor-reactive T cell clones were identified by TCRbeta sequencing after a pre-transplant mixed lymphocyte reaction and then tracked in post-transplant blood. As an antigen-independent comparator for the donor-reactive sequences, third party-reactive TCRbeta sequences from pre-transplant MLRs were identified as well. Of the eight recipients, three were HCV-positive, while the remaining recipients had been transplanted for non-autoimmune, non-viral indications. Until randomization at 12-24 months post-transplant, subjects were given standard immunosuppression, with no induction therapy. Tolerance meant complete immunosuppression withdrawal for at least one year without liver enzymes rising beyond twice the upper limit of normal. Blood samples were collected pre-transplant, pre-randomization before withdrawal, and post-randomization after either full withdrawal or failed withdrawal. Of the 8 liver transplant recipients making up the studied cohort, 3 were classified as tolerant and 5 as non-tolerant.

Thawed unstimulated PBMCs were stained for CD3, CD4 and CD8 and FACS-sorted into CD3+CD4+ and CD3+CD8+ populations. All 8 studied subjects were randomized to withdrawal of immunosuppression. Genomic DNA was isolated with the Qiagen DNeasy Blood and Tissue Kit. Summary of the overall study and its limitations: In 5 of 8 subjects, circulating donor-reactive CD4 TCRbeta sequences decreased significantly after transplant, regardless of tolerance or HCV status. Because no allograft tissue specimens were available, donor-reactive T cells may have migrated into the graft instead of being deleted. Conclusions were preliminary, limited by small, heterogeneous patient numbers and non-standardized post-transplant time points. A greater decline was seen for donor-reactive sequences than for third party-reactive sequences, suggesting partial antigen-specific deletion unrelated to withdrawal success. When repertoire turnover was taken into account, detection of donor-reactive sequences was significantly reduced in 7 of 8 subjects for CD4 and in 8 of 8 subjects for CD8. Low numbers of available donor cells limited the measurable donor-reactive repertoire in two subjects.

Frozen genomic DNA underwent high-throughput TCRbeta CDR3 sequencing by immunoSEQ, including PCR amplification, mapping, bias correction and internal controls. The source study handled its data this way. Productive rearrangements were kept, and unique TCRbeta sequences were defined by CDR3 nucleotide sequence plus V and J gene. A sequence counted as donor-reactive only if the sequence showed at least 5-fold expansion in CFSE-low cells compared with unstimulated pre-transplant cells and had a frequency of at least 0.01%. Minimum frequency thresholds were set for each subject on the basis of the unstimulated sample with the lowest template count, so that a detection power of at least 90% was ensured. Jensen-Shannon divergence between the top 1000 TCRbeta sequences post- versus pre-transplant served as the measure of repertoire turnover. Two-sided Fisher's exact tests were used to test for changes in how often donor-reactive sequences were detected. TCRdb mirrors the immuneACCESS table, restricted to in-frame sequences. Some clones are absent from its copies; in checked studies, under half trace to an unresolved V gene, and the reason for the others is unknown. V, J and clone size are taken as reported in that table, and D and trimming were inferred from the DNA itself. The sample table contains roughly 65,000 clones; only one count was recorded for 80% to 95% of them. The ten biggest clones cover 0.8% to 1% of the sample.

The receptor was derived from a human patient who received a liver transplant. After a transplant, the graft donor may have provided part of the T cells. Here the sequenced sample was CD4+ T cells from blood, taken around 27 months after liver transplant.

The CDR3: CASSELVAAGGELFF. In nucleotide form, the sequence is TGTGCCAGCAGTGAGTTAGTGGCAGCCGGCGGGGAGCTGTTTTTT. The chain joins TRBV6-1 to TRBJ2-2, with no confidently assigned D gene. Trimming removed 3 bases from V and 7 bases from J, leaving 15 bases between the germline ends. Spanning cysteine to phenylalanine, the CDR3 consists of 15 amino acids. Only the CDR3 DNA stays, 45 bases, in frame from base 1. Based on the germline V gene, the CDR1 and CDR2 sequences are MNHNS and SASEGT.